The present TCR beta chain was sequenced within a study of radiation and T cells in renal cell carcinoma (dated by TCRdb to 2018 to 2020). Concerning the study at large: A total of around 50 samples underwent TCR beta sequencing, made up of approximately 26 tumors and some 27 peripheral blood samples. Across all 50 or so samples, under 5 million unique CDR3 nucleotide sequences, encoding 2 million to 3 million unique CDR3 amino acid sequences, were identified.

Comments on this clone: What antigen it recognizes has not been identified. The input lacks base qualities; no much larger clone sits a single base away.

A distance of 9 bases separates the germline ends of V and J, which lose 5 bases and 5 bases respectively. Including cysteine and phenylalanine, the CDR3 has 12 amino acids. The retained sequence is limited to the CDR3, 36 bases, with the frame set at the first base. The germline V gene provides CDR1 SGHTA and CDR2 FQGNSA. TCR beta libraries were generated from genomic DNA with the immunoSEQ kit, following the manufacturer's recommendations. Library preparation used a first multiplex PCR with proprietary primers, then a second PCR adding unique barcodes, with bead cleanups after each round. A kit-provided positive control reaction and a negative control reaction were included in every sample batch. The final libraries were assessed on an Agilent 4200 TapeStation D1000 ScreenTape, pooled by volume, and quantified by qPCR. Sequencing was performed on an Illumina NextSeq500 with a MidOutput 150-cycle cartridge, and 156 Read1 and 15 Index1 cycles were run with kit custom primers. The pooled library was loaded at approximately 1 pM with a roughly 22% PhiX control spike-in. The authors' pipeline ran thus. The vendor-processed data were analyzed in R, and a clonotype was defined as all T cells that share the same CDR3 nucleotide sequence. For clone abundance analyses, frequencies were normalized to the 10,000 most abundant clones in each sample. Before analysis, public T cell clones were removed, and these numbered fewer than six per sample on average. Dominant motif analysis used ImmunoMap with the PAM10 matrix, gap penalty 30 and homology threshold 0.3; motifs with cumulative frequency at least 0.01 counted as dominant. Tumor-enriched clonotypes and baseline blood-enriched clonotypes were defined as those with an abundance difference of at least 32-fold between compartments. Similarity between tumor and blood repertoires was quantified using the Baroni-Urbani and Buser coefficient, and groups were compared with two-tailed Wilcoxon tests in R. TCRdb took over this immuneACCESS table, retaining in-frame rearrangements with V and J assigned. Such tables are incomplete; in checked studies, under half of the missing clones stem from an unresolved V gene, and the remainder is unexplained. D and trimming come from the DNA, and the V and J calls and clone size come from that table. This sample comprises about 9,300 clones, 63% of them detected only once. 16% of the sample is taken by the ten largest.

Overall study outcomes, separate from this receptor: In blood, the top tumor clonotypes increased between baseline and 2 weeks post-radiation and then shrank by 4 weeks, which suggests that tumor-resident clones expanded only transiently. Because only small tumor regions of about 0.94 g were available, the study did not capture intratumoral heterogeneity. Compared with control tumors, irradiated tumors had a greater number of dominant CDR3 motifs, and these motifs made up a bigger portion of the repertoire. Because the trial had a single-armed design, the trial could not examine how radiation dose or scheduling affected the TCR repertoire. Because pretreatment tumor biopsies were not available, the study could not determine whether clonotypes were already present within the tumor at baseline. Irradiated tumors showed higher TCR clonality than controls, with the top 100 clonotypes averaging 54% of the repertoire versus roughly 43% in nephrectomy-only tumors.

According to the study, the label for this sample's time point signals: tumor resected at nephrectomy. The intended sense of this specimen's treatment or condition label: 15 Gy SBRT to primary tumor, nephrectomy 4 weeks later. The samples were drawn from a clinical trial, where primary renal cell carcinomas were treated with 15 Gy of stereotactic body radiation therapy and then removed by nephrectomy 4 weeks afterward. All patients had renal cell carcinoma with clear cell pathology. Tumor processing involved mechanical dissociation, digestion with collagenase/hyaluronidase at 37 degrees C, handling in gentleMACS C tubes, and storage in liquid nitrogen. The QIAamp DNA Blood Mini Kit (Qiagen) was used to prepare genomic DNA for TCR sequencing. Samples were included in the analyses only if all quality control checks were passed.

This TCR derives from a woman between 45 and 60 years old with renal cell carcinoma. The starting material was tumor tissue, obtained from a patient whose treatment included radiotherapy and nephrectomy. The chain joins TRBV7-2 to TRBJ2-5; the D gene remains uncertain. Here is the DNA: TGTGCCAGCAGCCACATCGGGGAGACCCAGTACTTC. Translated, it gives CASSHIGETQYF.